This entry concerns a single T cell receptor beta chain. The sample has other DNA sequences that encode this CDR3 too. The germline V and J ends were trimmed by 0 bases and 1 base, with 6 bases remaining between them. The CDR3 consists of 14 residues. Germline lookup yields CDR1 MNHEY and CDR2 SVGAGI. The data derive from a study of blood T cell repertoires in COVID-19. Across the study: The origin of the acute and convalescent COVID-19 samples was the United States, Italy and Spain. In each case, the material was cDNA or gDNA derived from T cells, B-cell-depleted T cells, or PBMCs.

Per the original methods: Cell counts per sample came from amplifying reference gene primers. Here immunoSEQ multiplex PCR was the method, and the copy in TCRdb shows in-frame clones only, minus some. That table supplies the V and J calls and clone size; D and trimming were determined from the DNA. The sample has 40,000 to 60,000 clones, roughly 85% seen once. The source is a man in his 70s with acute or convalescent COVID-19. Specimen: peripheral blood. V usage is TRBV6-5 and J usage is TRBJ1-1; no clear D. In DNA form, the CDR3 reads TGTGCCAGCAGTTACTCGGAGGGGAACACTGAAGCTTTCTTT. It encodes CASSYSEGNTEAFF.